Each of the 7 T cell receptor beta chains below was sequenced from the same sample in a study of T cells in Graves' hyperthyroidism and ophthalmopathy. Amplified regions were TCR beta CDR3 sequences from RNA transcripts. Initially, a first-round RT-PCR of the TCR CDR3 employed the HTBI primer set. TCRdb passed the multiplex PCR reads through MiXCR, listing each CDR3 protein once. The top ten clones hold over 12% of a sample with around 440,000 distinct CDR3 sequences, approximately 15% of them seen once. Input material: blood. These receptors all stem from a woman younger than 30 with Graves' hyperthyroidism.

CDR3 in DNA: TGCAGTGCTAGAGGGGTGGGGGTGAATCAGCCCCAGCATTTT. Translation: CSARGVGVNQPQHF. The rearrangement joins TRBV20-1 to TRBJ1-5; tentative D call: TRBD1 (5 bases). The CDR3 is 14 amino acids. Trimming stripped 1 base from V and 4 bases from J, with 11 bases between. The germline V gene has CDR1 DFQATT and CDR2 SNEGSKA (reference sequence).

This clonotype was detected many times. This chain joins TRBV11-2 and TRBJ2-7; possible D gene TRBD1, 6 bases. This CDR3 is 17 amino acids long. Germline lookup yields CDR1 SGHAT and CDR2 FQNNGV. V lost 2 bases and J 6 bases, leaving 23 bases between the germline ends. CDR3 loop: CASSLRDGNRVYSEQYF. The CDR3 DNA reads as TGTGCCAGCAGCTTAAGGGACGGTAACAGGGTCTATTCCGAGCAGTACTTC.

As concerns this clonotype: A much larger clone differs from this one at a single base, so this may be a read error. This likely comes from a read error, as the CDR3 has no conserved phenylalanine or tryptophan at its end. The V and J genes are TRBV6-2 or TRBV6-3 and TRBJ2-5; D gene ambiguous. V was cut by 0 bases and J by 6 bases, with 8 bases left in between. The CDR3 has 13 residues. Germline CDR1 and CDR2: MNHEY and SVGEGT. The CDR3 loop is CASSYSERQTQYL. The CDR3 DNA reads as TGTGCCAGCAGTTACTCGGAGAGGCAGACCCAGTACCTC.

Many counts were recorded for this clonotype. This rearrangement joins TRBV28 to TRBJ2-4; a possible D gene is TRBD1 (5 bases). V was clipped by 5 bases and J by 1 base, with 30 bases between them. This CDR3 is 21 amino acids long. The germline V gene has CDR1 MDHEN and CDR2 SYDVKM. CDR3 sequence (DNA): TGTGCCAGCAGTCGAAGGGGTCCTCCGGGTGAAAATATTAGGGCCAAAAACATTCAGTACTTC. This gives the protein CASSRRGPPGENIRAKNIQYF.

This clonotype showed up many times. The chain carries TRBV7-8 and TRBJ2-5, with TRBD2 identical over 13 bases. CDR1 is SGHVS, CDR2 FQNEAQ, per germline. The CDR3 runs 18 residues. V shed 3 bases and J 4 bases; nucleotides not matched to a gene: 11. The CDR3 nucleotides are TGTGCCAGCAGCTTTAGCCCCCGACTAGCGGGGGGACGAGAGACCCAGTACTTC. Protein: CASSFSPRLAGGRETQYF.

This clonotype was counted at least ten times. CDR3 DNA: TGCAGTGCTAGTGTCAGGGGGCAGGAAGCCCAGCATTTT. Its protein product is CSASVRGQEAQHF. The chain employs TRBV20-1 and TRBJ1-5; 8 positions match TRBD1. Trimming removed 3 bases from V and 11 bases from J; junction bases left unmatched: 9. The CDR3 consists of 13 residues. Germline loops: CDR1 DFQATT, CDR2 SNEGSKA (reference sequence).

This clonotype was detected many times. This chain links TRBV2 with TRBJ1-2, with D tentatively TRBD1 (5 bases). The CDR3 is 12 residues long. V was pared by 8 bases and J by 0 bases, with 7 bases between. CDR1 SNHLY and CDR2 FYNNEI come from the germline V gene. The CDR3 reads CASGGTNYGYTF. The CDR3 nucleotides read TGTGCCAGCGGGGGTACTAACTATGGCTACACCTTC.